This T cell receptor beta chain appears in the sequencing data of a study of beta chain features in type 1 diabetes. Whole-study context: Taken together, all samples contributed approximately 110 million examined sorted cells.

Study-wide points: Equally in patients and controls, shorter templates might have been favored by PCR. The naive, central memory and Treg TCRB repertoires showed an apparent similarity that was greater among patients than among healthy donors.

Germline CDR1 is SGHTA and CDR2 is FQGNSA. This CDR3 has 16 residues. J was trimmed by 2 bases and V by 1 base; bases with no gene match: 5. Stem cell-like memory, regulatory, central memory and naive CD4+ cells were sorted via CD45RO/CCR7/CD25/CD127/CD95/CD27. This clone was observed a handful of times. Its antigen is currently unknown. Expressed TCRB transcripts were sequenced because the entire RNA isolate underwent reverse transcription. Data came from immunoSEQ multiplex PCR; TCRdb stores just in-frame clones and leaves some out. This table holds some 150,000 clones, about 10% found once. The clonotype originates from a young man in good health. This chain uses TRBV7-2 with TRBJ2-1; 7 bases line up with TRBD1. Sample: naive CD4+ T cells from blood. DNA of the CDR3: TGTGCCAGCAGCTTAGTTGGGACAGCAACCTACAATGAGCAGTTCTTC. As protein: CASSLVGTATYNEQFF.